This T cell receptor beta chain was sequenced in a study of T cell changes during pregnancy in multiple sclerosis. The CDR3 length is 13 residues. V shed 3 bases and J shed 5 bases, with 10 bases lying between them. Germline lookup yields CDR1 KGHSH and CDR2 LQKENI. Data came from immunoSEQ multiplex PCR; TCRdb stores just in-frame clones and leaves some out. The sample carries some 79,000 clones, over 80% recorded once. The sequence was collected from a female donor with multiple sclerosis, enrolled in a pregnancy study. The specimen comprised CD4+ T cells from peripheral blood mononuclear cells, sampled in the second trimester of pregnancy. The rearrangement joins TRBV18 to TRBJ1-2, with no clear D. The CDR3 nucleotides are TGTGCCAGCTCACCCGGGGAATTTTATGGCTACACCTTC. Protein sequence: CASSPGEFYGYTF.